This T cell receptor (beta chain) emerged from a study of radiation and T cells in renal cell carcinoma. Background on the study: Nephrectomy followed 15 Gy stereotactic body radiation by 4 weeks.

The CDR3 sequence is 14 residues long. J gave up 2 bases and V 6 bases, and 4 bases lay outside the gene matches. Germline lookup yields CDR1 MNHNS and CDR2 SASEGT. General observations from the study: Pretreatment tumor biopsies were lacking, so baseline clonotypes are unknown. In blood, top tumor clones expanded by 2 weeks, shrinking by 4.

The assay was immunoSEQ multiplex PCR, and TCRdb's table has in-frame clones only and misses some. This table holds roughly 100,000 clones, 86% found once. The time point: baseline pretreatment blood. Noted treatment: 15 Gy SBRT to primary tumor, nephrectomy 4 weeks later. The patient's renal cell carcinoma had clear cell pathology. In the case of this clone: Its specificity is not known.

The sample was blood, taken from a patient whose treatment included radiotherapy and nephrectomy. The rearrangement joins TRBV6-1 to TRBJ2-7; 10 bases are shared with TRBD2. The receptor's source is a man in his fifties or sixties with renal cell carcinoma. DNA for the CDR3: TGTGCCAGCAGCTTTACTAGCGGGACCTACGAGCAGTACTTC. Translating it yields CASSFTSGTYEQYF.